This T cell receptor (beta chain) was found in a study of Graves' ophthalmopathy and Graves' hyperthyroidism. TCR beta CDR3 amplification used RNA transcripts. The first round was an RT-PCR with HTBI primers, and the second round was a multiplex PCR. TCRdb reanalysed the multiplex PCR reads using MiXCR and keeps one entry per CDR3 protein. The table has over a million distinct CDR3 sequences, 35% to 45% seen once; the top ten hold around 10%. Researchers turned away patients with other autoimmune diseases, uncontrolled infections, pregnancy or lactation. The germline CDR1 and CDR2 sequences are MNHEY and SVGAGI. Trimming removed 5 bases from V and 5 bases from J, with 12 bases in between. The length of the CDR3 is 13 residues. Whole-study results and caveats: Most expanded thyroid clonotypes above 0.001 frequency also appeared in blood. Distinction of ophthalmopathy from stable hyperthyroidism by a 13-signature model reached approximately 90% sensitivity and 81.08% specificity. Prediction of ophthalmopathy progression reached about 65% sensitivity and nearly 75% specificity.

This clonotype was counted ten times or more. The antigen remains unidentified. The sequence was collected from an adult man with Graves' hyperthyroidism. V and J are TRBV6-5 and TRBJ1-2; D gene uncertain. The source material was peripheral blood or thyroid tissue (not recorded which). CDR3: CASSPARSYGYTF. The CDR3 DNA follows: TGTGCCAGCAGTCCCGCTCGGTCGTATGGCTACACCTTC.